These T cell receptor beta chains were read from a single sample in a study of blood T cell repertoires in COVID-19. Clones were sequenced by immunoSEQ multiplex PCR, and TCRdb holds only the in-frame ones, with some missing. Of 300,000 to 400,000 clones detected, about 85% appear once; the ten largest clones hold over 1.5%. Sequencing was carried out using PBMCs or T cells enriched from blood (not recorded which). These TCRs come from a woman in her 30s who had been exposed to COVID-19. Each CDR3 is given with its conserved first and last residue.

>TRBV19|TRBJ2-6
CASSIAQGTGANVLTF
>TRBV6-5|TRBJ2-1
CASTGAESSYNEQFF
>TRBV20-1|TRBJ2-1
CSARAVNEQFF
>TRBV5-1|TRBJ2-1
CASSQGRGGVDEQFF
>TRBV10-3|TRBJ2-3
CAISDPGTGGLTDTQYF
>TRBV6-5|TRBJ2-4
CASRLDRNGDIQYF
>TRBV9|TRBJ2-5
CASSVQGKETQYF
>TRBV25-1|TRBJ2-1
CASTERGFDNEQFF
>TRBV5-5|TRBJ2-5
CASSLEGTGGETQYF
>TRBV28|TRBJ1-5
CASSLLGRQGQPQHF